This T cell receptor (beta chain) was sequenced for a study of high-grade serous ovarian cancer treatment subgroups (dated by TCRdb to 2020 to 2023). Looking at the study overall: On average, sequencing produced approximately 15,000 reads and around 7,500 unique TCR beta rearrangements for each sample. The study profiled TCR beta repertoires in high-grade serous ovarian cancer patients grouped by complete gross resection or neoadjuvant chemotherapy response under a laparoscopic triage algorithm. One primary tumor sample and two metastatic tumor samples were contributed by each patient, so that around 90 samples were obtained in total. A cohort of 30 patients was included: roughly 10 with no residual disease after primary surgery (R0), roughly 10 who were excellent NACT responders, and roughly 10 who were poor NACT responders. What the work shows at the level of the full study, not this receptor alone: Because bulk tumor TCR sequencing provided no spatial information, insight into HGSC tumor complexity and diversity was limited. TCR repertoire analyses focused on CDR3; CDR1 and CDR2 were not analyzed. Repertoire similarity ranging from roughly 0.095 to 0.8 was observed between tumors from the same patient, whereas almost no similarity was observed between different patients. TCR clonal relatedness correlated positively with neoantigen level and, by trend, with copy number variation and mutation load from whole-genome sequencing.

As to this clone: Its antigen is unknown. No much larger clone is present one base from it, and per-base qualities are unavailable.

The tumor samples were collected prior to definitive surgery or chemotherapy. Genomic DNA extraction was performed by the MD Anderson Biospecimen Extraction Resource, and TCR sequencing was carried out by the MD Anderson Cancer Genomics Laboratory. The 90 tumor samples underwent high-throughput TCR profiling using ImmunoSEQ. The published analysis was carried out like this. Richness (unique productive sequences), clonality, evenness and relatedness were included as repertoire diversity metrics, and similarity between samples was assessed with the Bhattacharyya coefficient. Conclusions stayed consistent in a sensitivity analysis that left out TCRs with fewer than two reads. TCRdb retrieved this table from immuneACCESS and kept in-frame rearrangements only. Not all clones are present; in checked studies, unresolved V genes account for under half, and no reason is known for the remainder. D and trimming were read from the DNA, whereas the V and J calls and clone size are those reported in that table. In all, the sample holds about 33,000 clones, and about 80% of those were seen once. Around 3.3% of the sample comes from the top ten.

For CDR1 and CDR2, the germline V gene (reference sequence) lists MNHNY and SVGAGI. From the cysteine through the phenylalanine, the CDR3 covers 12 amino acids. Here the CDR3 DNA is all that survives: 36 bases in frame from base 1. V is trimmed back by 8 bases and J by 7 bases, and the junction contains 7 bases that no gene match accounts for. Material: tumor tissue. The sequence came from a human donor with high-grade serous ovarian cancer. The sequence is built from TRBV6-6 and TRBJ2-7; TRBD2 aligns with 8 central bases. CDR3 loop: CASDGTRREQYF. The DNA sequence reads TGTGCCAGCGACGGGACTAGACGAGAGCAGTACTTC.